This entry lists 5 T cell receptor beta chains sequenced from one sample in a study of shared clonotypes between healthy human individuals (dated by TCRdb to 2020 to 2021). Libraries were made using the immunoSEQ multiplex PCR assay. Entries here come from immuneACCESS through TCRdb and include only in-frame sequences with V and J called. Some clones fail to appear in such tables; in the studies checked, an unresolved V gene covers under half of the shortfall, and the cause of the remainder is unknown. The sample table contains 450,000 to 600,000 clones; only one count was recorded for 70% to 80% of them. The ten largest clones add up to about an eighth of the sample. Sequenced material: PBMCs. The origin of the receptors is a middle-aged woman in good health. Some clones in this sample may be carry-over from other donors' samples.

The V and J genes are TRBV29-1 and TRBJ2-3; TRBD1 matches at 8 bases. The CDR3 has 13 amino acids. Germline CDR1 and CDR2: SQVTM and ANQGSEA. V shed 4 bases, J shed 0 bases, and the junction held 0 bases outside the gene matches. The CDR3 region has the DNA TGCAGCGTTGGGGACAGGAGCACAGATACGCAGTATTTT. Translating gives CSVGDRSTDTQYF.

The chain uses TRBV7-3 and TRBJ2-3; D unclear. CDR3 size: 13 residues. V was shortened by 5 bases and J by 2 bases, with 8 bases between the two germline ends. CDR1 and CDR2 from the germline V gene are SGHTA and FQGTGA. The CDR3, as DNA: TGTGCCAGCAGCAGGTCCATCACAGATACGCAGTATTTT. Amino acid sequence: CASSRSITDTQYF.

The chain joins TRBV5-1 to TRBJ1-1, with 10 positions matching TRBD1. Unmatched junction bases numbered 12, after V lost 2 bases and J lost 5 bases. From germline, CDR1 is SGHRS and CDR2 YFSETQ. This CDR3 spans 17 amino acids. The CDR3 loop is CASSFEGQGLGKTEAFF. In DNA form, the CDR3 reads TGCGCCAGCAGCTTCGAGGGACAGGGGCTAGGTAAGACTGAAGCTTTCTTT.

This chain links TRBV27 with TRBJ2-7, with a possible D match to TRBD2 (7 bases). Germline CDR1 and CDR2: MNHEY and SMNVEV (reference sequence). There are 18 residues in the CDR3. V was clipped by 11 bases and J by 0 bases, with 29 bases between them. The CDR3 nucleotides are TGTGCCTCCCAGGCGGGGGACACGATCCATCCATCCTCCTACGAGCAGTACTTC. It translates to CASQAGDTIHPSSYEQYF.

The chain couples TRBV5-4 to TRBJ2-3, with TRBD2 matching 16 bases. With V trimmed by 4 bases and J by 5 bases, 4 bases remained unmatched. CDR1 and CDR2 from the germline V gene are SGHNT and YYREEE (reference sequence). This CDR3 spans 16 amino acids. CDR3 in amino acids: CASSVGLAGGIDTQYF. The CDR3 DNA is TGTGCCAGCAGCGTGGGACTAGCGGGAGGGATAGATACGCAGTATTTT.